This T cell receptor (beta chain) was observed in a study of Graves' ophthalmopathy and Graves' hyperthyroidism. Study at large: Specimen type is peripheral blood, obtained at initial diagnosis before any treatment.

Germline V CDR1 and CDR2: LNHNV, YYDKDF (reference sequence). V shed 1 base and J shed 0 bases, with 9 bases lying between them. CDR3 size: 15 residues. Additional autoimmune diseases, uncontrolled infections, pregnancy or lactation disqualified patients. This clonotype was picked up many times. RNA transcripts were the source from which TCR beta CDR3 regions were amplified. Scientists carried out first-round RT-PCR using HTBI primers and then a second-round multiplex PCR. In TCRdb, the multiplex PCR reads were re-called with MiXCR into one record per CDR3 protein. The profile shows 350,000 to 400,000 distinct CDR3 sequences, about 16% of them singletons.

The rearrangement links TRBV15 to TRBJ1-1; D call uncertain. Sequenced: peripheral blood. The sequence came from a woman in her late teens or twenties with Graves' ophthalmopathy. Here the CDR3 reads CATSRAVSLNTEAFF. The CDR3 DNA follows: TGTGCCACCAGCAGAGCAGTCTCCCTGAACACTGAAGCTTTCTTT.